Following are 22 T cell receptor beta chains from one sample sequenced in a study of cytomegalovirus exposure and HLA in healthy donors. PCR primers comprised 60 Vbeta and 13 Jbeta primers. Clones were sequenced by immunoSEQ multiplex PCR, and TCRdb holds only the in-frame ones, with some missing. The repertoire holds more than 95,000 clones, 17% seen once, with approximately 2.9% in the top ten. The specimen was PBMCs. Every receptor here comes from a female donor in good health and CMV-seropositive.

This clone showed up just a few times. The CDR3 region has the DNA TGTGCCAGCAGTTTAAAGGGGATCAATCAGCCCCAGCATTTT. It translates to CASSLKGINQPQHF. The V and J genes are TRBV6-5 and TRBJ1-5; tentative D call: TRBD1 (5 bases). Germline-derived CDR1 and CDR2 are MNHEY and SVGAGI. The V and J ends lost 4 bases and 3 bases respectively, with 10 bases between them. There are 14 residues in the CDR3.

The rearrangement links TRBV29-1 to TRBJ2-1; 10 bases map to TRBD2. The CDR3 totals 14 residues. J was trimmed by 4 bases and V by 5 bases; bases with no gene match: 5. Germline V gives CDR1 SQVTM, CDR2 ANQGSEA. CDR3 in amino acids: CSVITSGMYNEQFF. The DNA of the CDR3 is TGCAGCGTTATAACTAGCGGGATGTACAATGAGCAGTTCTTC.

V usage is TRBV30 and J usage is TRBJ1-2; TRBD1 might be the D (5 bases). Trimming took off 7 bases at V and 4 bases at J, with 16 bases between the two ends. CDR1 and CDR2 from the germline V gene are GTSNPN and SVGIG (reference sequence). The CDR3 consists of 13 residues. The CDR3 nucleotides are TGTGCCTCCCACCCCCCGGGGGGCTATGGCTACACCTTC. Translation: CASHPPGGYGYTF.

This clone has only a few counts. This chain joins TRBV6-5 and TRBJ1-2; D call uncertain. Trimming cost V 2 bases and J 8 bases, with 9 bases left between them. Looked up from germline, CDR1 is MNHEY and CDR2 is SVGAGI. This CDR3 has 12 amino acids. CDR3 nucleotide sequence: TGTGCCAGCAGTTACGGGTCAGGCGGCTACACCTTC. Its translation: CASSYGSGGYTF.

This chain joins TRBV12-5 and TRBJ2-1, with 11 bases identical to TRBD2. Germline V lookup: CDR1 LGHNT, CDR2 FRNRAP. The length of the CDR3 is 15 residues. V lost 5 bases, J lost 8 bases, and 8 bases stayed unmatched. The CDR3 region is CASGTTSGGQDEQFF. CDR3 nucleotides: TGTGCTAGTGGTACAACTAGCGGGGGTCAGGATGAGCAGTTCTTC.

The chain employs TRBV2 and TRBJ1-5; 8 positions match TRBD1. After removal of 8 bases from V and 0 bases from J, the junction contained 9 bases not matched to a gene. The CDR3 covers 16 residues. Germline CDR1 SNHLY, CDR2 FYNNEI. This CDR3 reads CASGPDRGDSNQPQHF. Written as DNA, the CDR3 is TGTGCCAGCGGACCCGACAGGGGTGATAGCAATCAGCCCCAGCATTTT.

This clone was counted only a few times. The DNA for the CDR3 is TGTGCCAGCAGTGAATATATCGGGACAGGGGTTGAAGAGACCCAGTACTTC. Encoded protein: CASSEYIGTGVEETQYF. The V call is TRBV25-1, the J call TRBJ2-5, with TRBD1 identical over 10 bases. This CDR3 region has 17 residues. Germline CDR1 MGHDK, CDR2 SYGVNS. Germline trimming cut 0 bases from V and 3 bases from J; bases unmatched to any gene: 7.

The V and J genes are TRBV6-5 and TRBJ2-7; D perhaps matches TRBD2 (6 bases). The CDR3 is 15 residues long. Germline-derived CDR1 and CDR2 are MNHEY and SVGAGI. Trimming removed 2 bases from V and 0 bases from J, with 11 bases in between. CDR3 sequence (DNA): TGTGCCAGCAGTTACGGGACTTACAGCTCCTACGAGCAGTACTTC. Residues: CASSYGTYSSYEQYF.

This clone was found a few times. Mismatch with germline at one junction end may stem from a read error. The chain combines TRBV19 with TRBJ1-5; 7 nucleotides align to TRBD1. Germline CDR1 LNHDA, CDR2 SQIVND (reference sequence). CDR3 length: 14 amino acids. In DNA, the CDR3 is TGTGCCAGTAGTGGAGGACAGGACAATCAGCCCCGGCATTTT. Amino acid sequence: CASSGGQDNQPRHF.

The gene calls are TRBV29-1 and TRBJ2-3; 8 positions match TRBD2. Unmatched junction bases numbered 10, after V lost 7 bases and J lost 1 base. CDR3 length: 15 amino acids. CDR1 and CDR2 (germline): SQVTM, ANQGSEA. The CDR3 region is CSADVSGVGTDTQYF. DNA for the CDR3: TGCAGCGCTGACGTTAGCGGGGTCGGCACAGATACGCAGTATTTT.

The chain carries TRBV27 and TRBJ1-4, with TRBD1 matching over 8 bases. CDR1 is MNHEY and CDR2 is SMNVEV in the germline V gene (reference sequence). This CDR3 has 17 residues. Germline trimming cut 8 bases from V and 0 bases from J; bases unmatched to any gene: 11. CDR3 residues: CASFPGTGQPTNEKLFF. The CDR3 bases are TGTGCCAGCTTCCCCGGGACAGGACAACCAACTAATGAAAAACTGTTTTTT.

This clone was seen a handful of times. This rearrangement joins TRBV5-1 to TRBJ1-2; maybe TRBD1 (6 bases). Germline assignment: CDR1 SGHRS and CDR2 YFSETQ. This CDR3 is built from 17 residues. V dropped 4 bases and J dropped 4 bases, with 23 bases sitting between them. CDR3 protein: CASSPGGRFKEGYGYTF. CDR3 nucleotide sequence: TGCGCCAGCAGCCCGGGGGGCAGGTTTAAAGAAGGCTATGGCTACACCTTC.

This sequence joins TRBV5-1 and TRBJ2-5, with 13 bases fitting TRBD2. The CDR3 runs 15 residues. Germline lookup yields CDR1 SGHRS and CDR2 YFSETQ. Germline trimming cut 4 bases from V and 5 bases from J; bases unmatched to any gene: 5. The CDR3 protein is CASSEGLAGVETQYF. The CDR3 DNA reads as TGCGCCAGCAGCGAAGGACTAGCGGGGGTTGAGACCCAGTACTTC.

This clone appeared a few times. The rearrangement joins TRBV10-1 to TRBJ1-1; perhaps TRBD1 as D (5 bases). CDR1 and CDR2 from the germline V gene are WNHNN and SYGVQD (reference sequence). The V gene lost 4 bases and the J gene lost 0 bases, with 9 bases spanning the gap. This CDR3 has 14 residues. For the CDR3, the DNA is TGCGCCAGCAGTGGTAGGGGCATGAACACTGAAGCTTTCTTT. It codes for CASSGRGMNTEAFF.

This clone was observed a handful of times. This sequence joins TRBV27 and TRBJ1-1, with D tentatively TRBD1 (6 bases). Germline V CDR1 and CDR2: MNHEY, SMNVEV (reference sequence). V lost 2 bases and J lost 5, with 18 bases in between. The CDR3 runs 16 residues. CDR3 nucleotide sequence: TGTGCCAGCAGTTTAAGGGGGTACGAGGCGGGTACTGAAGCTTTCTTT. Translation gives CASSLRGYEAGTEAFF.

This chain uses TRBV4-2 with TRBJ2-7; 8 bases are shared with TRBD1. V gave up 1 base and J gave up 6 bases; unmatched junction bases: 8. Germline V gene data show CDR1 as LGHNA and CDR2 as YNFKEQ. The CDR3 length is 15 residues. This chain's CDR3 is CASSQGEGTGGEQYF. The CDR3 coding sequence is TGTGCCAGCAGCCAAGGAGAAGGGACAGGCGGCGAGCAGTACTTC.

V usage is TRBV28 and J usage is TRBJ2-7; D perhaps matches TRBD1 (6 bases). The CDR3 covers 13 residues. V gave up 4 bases and J gave up 2 bases, with 9 bases separating them. The germline V gene has CDR1 MDHEN and CDR2 SYDVKM. The CDR3 spells CASSYTGTYEQYF. DNA for the CDR3: TGTGCCAGCAGTTACACAGGGACCTACGAGCAGTACTTC.

This clone was detected a few times. This chain links TRBV6-6 with TRBJ1-4; 8 nucleotides line up with TRBD1. The junction had 2 bases not matched to a gene; V was cut back by 2 bases and J by 0 bases. The CDR3 totals 16 residues. Germline-derived CDR1 and CDR2 are MNHNY and SVGAGI (reference sequence). Written as DNA, the CDR3 is TGTGCCAGCAGTTACGGACAGGGAACAACTAATGAAAAACTGTTTTTT. Protein: CASSYGQGTTNEKLFF.

The CDR3 spells CASSELAGGEQYF. The CDR3 DNA is TGTGCCAGCAGTGAACTAGCGGGAGGCGAGCAGTACTTC. The V call is TRBV6-4, the J call TRBJ2-7, with TRBD2 matching over 12 bases. The V gene end was trimmed by 3 bases and the J gene end by 6 bases; junction bases not matched to a gene: 0. Germline-derived CDR1 and CDR2 are MRHNA and SNTAGT. The CDR3 extends over 13 amino acids.

This clone was picked up a small number of times. This chain links TRBV5-1 with TRBJ2-5; D might be TRBD2 (6 bases). The germline V gene has CDR1 SGHRS and CDR2 YFSETQ. This CDR3 is 13 amino acids long. V lost 4 bases, J lost 4 bases, and 11 bases lay in between. This CDR3 reads CASSTRGSETQYF. For the CDR3, the DNA is TGCGCCAGCAGCACCCGGGGGTCAGAGACCCAGTACTTC.

The chain joins TRBV7-9 to TRBJ2-3; 9 bases are a match to TRBD2. The CDR3 has 15 amino acids. Germline V gene data show CDR1 as SEHNR and CDR2 as FQNEAQ (reference sequence). The ends lost 6 bases at V and 1 base at J; junction bases unmatched: 5. The CDR3 is CASRVSGGGTDTQYF. In DNA form, the CDR3 reads TGTGCCAGCAGGGTTAGCGGGGGCGGCACAGATACGCAGTATTTT.

The chain employs TRBV19 and TRBJ1-5; 10 positions match TRBD1. Germline V gene sequence: CDR1 LNHDA, CDR2 SQIVND (reference sequence). V lost 5 bases, J lost 5 bases, and 9 bases stayed unmatched. The CDR3 has 16 amino acids. The CDR3 sequence is CASSPWDRGSYQPQHF. CDR3 DNA sequence: TGTGCCAGTAGTCCCTGGGACAGGGGATCTTATCAGCCCCAGCATTTT.